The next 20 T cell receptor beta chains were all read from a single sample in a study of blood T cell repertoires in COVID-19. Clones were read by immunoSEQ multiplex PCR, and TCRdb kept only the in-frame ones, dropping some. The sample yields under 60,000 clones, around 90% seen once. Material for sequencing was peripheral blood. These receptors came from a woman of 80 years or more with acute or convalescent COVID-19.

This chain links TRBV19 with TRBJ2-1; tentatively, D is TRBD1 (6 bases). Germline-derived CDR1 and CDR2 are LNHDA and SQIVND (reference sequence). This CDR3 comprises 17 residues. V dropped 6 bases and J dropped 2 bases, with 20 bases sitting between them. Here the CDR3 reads CASSRGQPRNTYNEQFF. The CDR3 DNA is TGTGCCAGTAGCCGCGGACAGCCGAGAAATACCTACAATGAGCAGTTCTTC.

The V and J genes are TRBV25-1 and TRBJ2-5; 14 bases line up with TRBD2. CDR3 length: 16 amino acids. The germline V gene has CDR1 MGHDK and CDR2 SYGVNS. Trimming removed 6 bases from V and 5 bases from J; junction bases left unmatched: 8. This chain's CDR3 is CASRPTSGGAVETQYF. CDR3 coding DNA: TGTGCCAGCAGGCCGACTAGCGGGGGGGCCGTGGAGACCCAGTACTTC.

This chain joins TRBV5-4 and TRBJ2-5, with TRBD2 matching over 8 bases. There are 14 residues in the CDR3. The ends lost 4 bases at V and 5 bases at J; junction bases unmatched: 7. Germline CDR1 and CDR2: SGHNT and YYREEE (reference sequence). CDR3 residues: CASSPRLASETQYF. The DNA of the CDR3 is TGTGCCAGCAGCCCCCGACTAGCGTCGGAGACCCAGTACTTC. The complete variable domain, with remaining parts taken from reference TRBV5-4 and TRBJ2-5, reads ETGVTQSPTHLIKTRGQQVTLRCSSQSGHNTVSWYQQALGQGPQFIFQYYREEENGRGNFPPRFSGLQFPNYSSELNVNALELDDSALYLCASSPRLASETQYFGPGTRLLVL.

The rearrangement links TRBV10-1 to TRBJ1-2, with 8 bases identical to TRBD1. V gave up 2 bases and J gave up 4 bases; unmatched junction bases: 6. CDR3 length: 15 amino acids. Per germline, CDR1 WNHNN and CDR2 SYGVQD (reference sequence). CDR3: CASSEGQGYGYGYTF. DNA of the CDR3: TGCGCCAGCAGTGAGGGACAGGGATATGGCTATGGCTACACCTTC.

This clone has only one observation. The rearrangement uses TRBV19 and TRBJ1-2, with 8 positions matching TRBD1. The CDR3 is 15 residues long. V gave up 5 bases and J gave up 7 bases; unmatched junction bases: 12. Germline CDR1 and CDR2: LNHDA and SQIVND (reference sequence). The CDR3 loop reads CASSPGQGRVGGYTF. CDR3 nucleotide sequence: TGTGCCAGTAGTCCAGGACAGGGCCGTGTAGGTGGCTACACCTTC.

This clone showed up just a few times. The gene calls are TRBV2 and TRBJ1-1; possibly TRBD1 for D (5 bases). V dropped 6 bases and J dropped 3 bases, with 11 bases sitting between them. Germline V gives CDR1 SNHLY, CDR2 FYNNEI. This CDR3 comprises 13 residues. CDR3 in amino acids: CASSLDSHTEAFF. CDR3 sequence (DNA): TGTGCCAGCAGCCTTGACAGCCACACTGAAGCTTTCTTT.

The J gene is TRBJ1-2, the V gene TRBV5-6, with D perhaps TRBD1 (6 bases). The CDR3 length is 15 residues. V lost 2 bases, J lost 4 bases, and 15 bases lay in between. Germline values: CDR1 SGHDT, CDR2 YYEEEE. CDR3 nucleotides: TGTGCCAGCAGCTTCCCCCAGGTAGGGGGCTATGGCTACACCTTC. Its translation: CASSFPQVGGYGYTF.

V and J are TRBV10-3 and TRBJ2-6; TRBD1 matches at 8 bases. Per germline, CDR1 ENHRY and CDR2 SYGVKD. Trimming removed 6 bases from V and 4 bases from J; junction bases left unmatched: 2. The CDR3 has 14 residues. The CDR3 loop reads CAIRGQEGANVLTF. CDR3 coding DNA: TGTGCCATCAGGGGACAGGAGGGGGCCAACGTCCTGACTTTC.

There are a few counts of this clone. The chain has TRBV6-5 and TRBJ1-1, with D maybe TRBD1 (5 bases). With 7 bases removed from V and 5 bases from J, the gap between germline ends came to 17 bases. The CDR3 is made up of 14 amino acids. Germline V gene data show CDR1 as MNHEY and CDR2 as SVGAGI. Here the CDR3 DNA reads TGTGCCAGCAACGGGAGGGTCCGGGGGACTGAAGCTTTCTTT. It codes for CASNGRVRGTEAFF.

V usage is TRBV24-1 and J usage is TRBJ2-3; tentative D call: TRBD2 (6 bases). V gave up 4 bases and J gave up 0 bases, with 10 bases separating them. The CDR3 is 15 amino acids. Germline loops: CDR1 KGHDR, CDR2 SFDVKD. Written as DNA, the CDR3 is TGTGCCACCAGTGAACCGGGGACTAGCACAGATACGCAGTATTTT. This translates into CATSEPGTSTDTQYF.

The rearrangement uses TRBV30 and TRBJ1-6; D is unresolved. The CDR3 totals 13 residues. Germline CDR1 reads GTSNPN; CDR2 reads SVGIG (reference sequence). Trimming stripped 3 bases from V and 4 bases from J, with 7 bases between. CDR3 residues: CAWRSGYNSPLHF. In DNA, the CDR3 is TGTGCCTGGAGGTCCGGTTATAATTCACCCCTCCACTTT.

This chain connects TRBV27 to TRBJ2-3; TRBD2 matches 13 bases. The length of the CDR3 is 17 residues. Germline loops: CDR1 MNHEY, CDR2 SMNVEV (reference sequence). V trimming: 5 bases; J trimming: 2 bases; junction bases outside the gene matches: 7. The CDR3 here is CASSPRTSGGITDTQYF. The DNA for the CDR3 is TGTGCCAGCAGTCCCCGGACTAGCGGGGGTATCACAGATACGCAGTATTTT.

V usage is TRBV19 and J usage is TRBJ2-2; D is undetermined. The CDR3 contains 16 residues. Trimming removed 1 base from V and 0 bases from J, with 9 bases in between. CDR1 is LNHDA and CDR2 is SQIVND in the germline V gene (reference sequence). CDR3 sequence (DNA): TGTGCCAGTAGTATAGCCCGGGTAACGAACACCGGGGAGCTGTTTTTT. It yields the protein CASSIARVTNTGELFF.

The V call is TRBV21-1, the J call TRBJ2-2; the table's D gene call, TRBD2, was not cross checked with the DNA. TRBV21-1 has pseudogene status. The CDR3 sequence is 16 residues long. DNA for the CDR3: TGTGCCAGCAGGATCTCGCGGGGAAACAACACCGGGGAGCTGTTTTTT. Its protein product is CASRISRGNNTGELFF.

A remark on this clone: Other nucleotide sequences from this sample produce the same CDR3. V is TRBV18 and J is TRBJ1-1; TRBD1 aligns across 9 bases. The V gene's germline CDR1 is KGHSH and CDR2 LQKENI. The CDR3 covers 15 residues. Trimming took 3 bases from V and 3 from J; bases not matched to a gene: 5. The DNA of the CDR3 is TGTGCCAGCTCACCTAGGGGACAGGGCGACACTGAAGCTTTCTTT. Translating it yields CASSPRGQGDTEAFF.

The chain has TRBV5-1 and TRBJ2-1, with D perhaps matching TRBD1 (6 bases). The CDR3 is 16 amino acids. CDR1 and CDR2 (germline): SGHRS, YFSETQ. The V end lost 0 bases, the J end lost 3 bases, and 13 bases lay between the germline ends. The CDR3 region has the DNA TGCGCCAGCAGCTTGGTACCAGGGGCGTTCTACAATGAGCAGTTCTTC. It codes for CASSLVPGAFYNEQFF.

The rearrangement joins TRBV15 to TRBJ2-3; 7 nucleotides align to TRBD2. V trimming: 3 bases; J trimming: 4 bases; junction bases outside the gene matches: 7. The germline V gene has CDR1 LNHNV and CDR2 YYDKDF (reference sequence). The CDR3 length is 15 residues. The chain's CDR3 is CATSRGGDPPDTQYF. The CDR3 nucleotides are TGTGCCACCAGCAGGGGGGGGGATCCACCAGATACGCAGTATTTT.

The CDR3 loop is CASSLTPTDRQETQYF. The CDR3 DNA is TGCGCCAGCAGCTTGACCCCGACAGACAGACAAGAGACCCAGTACTTC. The V call is TRBV5-1, the J call TRBJ2-5, with D perhaps TRBD1 (5 bases). Trimming removed 1 base at V and 2 bases at J, with 15 bases between. Germline values: CDR1 SGHRS, CDR2 YFSETQ. The CDR3 has 16 amino acids.

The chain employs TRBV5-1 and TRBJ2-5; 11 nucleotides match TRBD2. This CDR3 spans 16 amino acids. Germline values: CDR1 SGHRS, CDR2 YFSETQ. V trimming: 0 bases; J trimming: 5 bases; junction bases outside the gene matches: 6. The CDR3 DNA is TGCGCCAGCAGCTTGGCGCCTAGCGGGGGGCCGGAGACCCAGTACTTC. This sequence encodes CASSLAPSGGPETQYF.

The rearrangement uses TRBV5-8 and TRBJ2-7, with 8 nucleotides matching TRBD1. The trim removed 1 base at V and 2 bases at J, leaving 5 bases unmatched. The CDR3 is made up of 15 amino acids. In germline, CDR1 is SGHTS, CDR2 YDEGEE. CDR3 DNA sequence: TGTGCCAGCAGCTTGCGACAGGGGAAGGCCTACGAGCAGTACTTC. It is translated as CASSLRQGKAYEQYF.